The rows below give T cell receptor beta chains drawn from one sample of a study of patients and donors after allogeneic stem cell transplantation. TCRdb re-analysed the RT-PCR reads in MiXCR, keeping a single row per CDR3 protein. The table lists hundreds of thousands of distinct CDR3 sequences, 16% of them singletons. The sequencing input was blood, either unsorted or a sorted T cell fraction (not recorded which). Receptor source: a human donor who was either an allogeneic HSCT recipient or a stem cell or donor lymphocyte infusion donor (not recorded which). It is not recorded whose cells these are; they may come from a transplant donor. The CDR3 runs from the conserved cysteine through the conserved F or W. A D gene is named only where the DNA matches it firmly.

v_gene	d_gene	CDR3aa
TRBV15	.	CATRRAVSNYGYTF
TRBV7-9	TRBD1	CASSSPDRGSYGYTF
TRBV20-1	.	CSAGPGHKGNQPQHF
TRBV7-3	TRBD2	CASNSGGPPDTQYF
TRBV28	.	CASKIGGTGELFF
TRBV4-3	TRBD1	CASSRSGTGSSYNEQFF
TRBV20-1	TRBD2	CSATIAGGIANEQFF
TRBV6-1	TRBD2	CASSEASGGIQETQYF
TRBV7-9	.	CASSLAGGGDTIYF
TRBV29-1	.	CTHWGDSSNEQFF
TRBV12-3/TRBV12-4	.	CASSLGPVYSNQPQHF
TRBV12-3/TRBV12-4	.	CASSFYGGGTEAFF
TRBV5-1	.	CASSLQGWNTEAFF
TRBV18	.	CASSPRGNNQPQHF
TRBV7-2	.	CASRGGSQGYYGYTF
TRBV29-1	.	CSVEDRPGFFF
TRBV6-5	.	CASSYSRFRLYGEQYF
TRBV19	.	CASSFLGGSYNSPLHF
TRBV12-3/TRBV12-4	.	CASSFSLRYEQYF
TRBV7-8	.	CASSYLQGFYNSPLHF
TRBV15	.	CATSTLPGLGNEKLFF
TRBV20-1	.	CSASDLAGELGDQPQHF
TRBV5-1	TRBD1	CASSLGGLNTGELFF
TRBV6-6	.	CASSPVLNTEAFF
TRBV5-6	TRBD1	CASSFFPGQGYEQYF
TRBV12-3/TRBV12-4	.	CASRIQGLPYEQYF
TRBV15	.	CATSIHGADTQYF
TRBV12-3/TRBV12-4	TRBD1	CASSSLVMDRSNQPQHF
TRBV7-9	.	CASSFDSRGDTEAFF
TRBV5-1	.	CASSLFAGLETQYF
TRBV6-1	.	CASSPPKQRGNQPQHF
TRBV7-2	TRBD2	CASSPELAGAYEQYF
TRBV11-3	TRBD2	CASRHGPGRAPDTQYF
TRBV7-9	.	CASRVTYTQYF
TRBV12-3/TRBV12-4	.	CASSLTVRHQPQHF
TRBV2	.	CASSESRQVKKLFF
TRBV5-1	.	CASRSSARPDTQYF
TRBV18	.	CASSPKGTEAFF
TRBV7-3	TRBD2	CASSLGTSGRRLGTDTQYF
TRBV5-6	.	CASSLIEGSPLHF
TRBV24-1	.	CATSEVQVGWSNTGELFF
TRBV28	.	CASSWNGLGNTEAFF
TRBV11-2	TRBD1	CASSFGTGHTGELFF
TRBV6-1	.	CASRPRSGSNTEAFF
TRBV29-1	.	CSVNEGLNSPLHF
TRBV7-9	.	CASSVSFSTDTQYF
TRBV7-9	.	CASSHTKGKGEQFF
TRBV4-1	TRBD2	CASSRVTSGDIDTQYF
TRBV24-1	TRBD1	CATSARTGRQYF
TRBV7-9	TRBD1	CASSLALDRTTYGYTF
TRBV7-2	.	CASSRRAQTGELFF
TRBV27	TRBD1	CASMTGGTEAFF
TRBV15	.	CATRGHMNTEAFF
TRBV4-1	.	CASSQALGGALIGYTF